Included here is one TCR beta chain sequence, with context. Participants spanned ages roughly 18 to 95 years and resided in about 25 US areas. The CDR3 loop spans 15 amino acids. The V and J ends lost 4 bases and 4 bases respectively, with 16 bases between them. Germline V gives CDR1 SGHTA, CDR2 FQGTGA. The data derive from a study of blood T cell repertoires in COVID-19. This table comes from immunoSEQ multiplex PCR, and its TCRdb copy is limited to in-frame clones, with some not included. This sample has roughly 330,000 clones; 80% to 90% occur once, and the top ten carry around 4.6%. V usage is TRBV7-3 and J usage is TRBJ1-1; D is perhaps TRBD1 (5 bases). The sample taken for sequencing was PBMCs or T cells enriched from blood (not recorded which). This TCR was recovered from a man aged 25-40 years who had recovered from COVID-19. CDR3 sequence: CASSSRPGVATEAFF. In nucleotides, the CDR3 is TGTGCCAGCAGCTCCCGGCCGGGGGTGGCCACTGAAGCTTTCTTT.